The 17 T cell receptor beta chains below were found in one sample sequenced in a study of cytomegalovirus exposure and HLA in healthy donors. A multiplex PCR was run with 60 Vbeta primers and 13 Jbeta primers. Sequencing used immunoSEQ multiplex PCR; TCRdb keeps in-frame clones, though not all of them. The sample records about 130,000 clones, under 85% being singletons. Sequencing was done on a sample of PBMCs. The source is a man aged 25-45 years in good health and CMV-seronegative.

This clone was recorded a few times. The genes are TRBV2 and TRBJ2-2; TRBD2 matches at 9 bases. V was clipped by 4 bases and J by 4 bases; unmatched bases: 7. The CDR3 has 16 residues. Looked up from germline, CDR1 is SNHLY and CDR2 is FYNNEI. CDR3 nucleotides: TGTGCCAGCAGTGTAGGAGTAGCGGGAGCCACCGGGGAGCTGTTTTTT. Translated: CASSVGVAGATGELFF. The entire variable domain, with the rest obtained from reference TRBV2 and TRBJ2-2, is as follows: EPEVTQTPSHQVTQMGQEVILRCVPISNHLYFYWYRQILGQKVEFLVSFYNNEISEKSEIFDDQFSVERPDGSNFTLKIRSTKLEDSAMYFCASSVGVAGATGELFFGEGSRLTVL.

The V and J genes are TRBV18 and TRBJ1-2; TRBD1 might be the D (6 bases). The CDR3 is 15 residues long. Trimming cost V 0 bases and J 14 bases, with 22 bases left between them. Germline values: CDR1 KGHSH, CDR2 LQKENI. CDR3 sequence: CASSPPGTSSRVSTF. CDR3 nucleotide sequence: TGTGCCAGCTCACCACCCGGGACAAGCTCCAGGGTTTCAACCTTC.

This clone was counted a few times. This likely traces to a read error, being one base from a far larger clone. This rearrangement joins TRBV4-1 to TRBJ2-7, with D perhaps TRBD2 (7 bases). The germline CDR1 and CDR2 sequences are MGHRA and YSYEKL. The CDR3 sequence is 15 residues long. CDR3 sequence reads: CSSSQEGGAAYEQYF. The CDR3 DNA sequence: TGCTCCAGCAGCCAAGAGGGGGGGGCCGCTTACGAGCAGTACTTC.

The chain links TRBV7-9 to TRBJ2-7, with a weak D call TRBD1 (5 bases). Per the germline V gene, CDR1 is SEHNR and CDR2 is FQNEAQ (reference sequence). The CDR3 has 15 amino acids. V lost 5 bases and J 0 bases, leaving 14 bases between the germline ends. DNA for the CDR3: TGTGCCAGCAGCATGACAGAAACCAGCTCCTACGAGCAGTACTTC. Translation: CASSMTETSSYEQYF.

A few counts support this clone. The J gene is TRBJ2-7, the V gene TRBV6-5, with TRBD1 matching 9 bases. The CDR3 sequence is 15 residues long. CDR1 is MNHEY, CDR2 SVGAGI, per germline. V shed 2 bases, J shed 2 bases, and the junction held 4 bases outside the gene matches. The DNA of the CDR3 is TGTGCCAGCAGTTACCTGACAGGGGGGACCTACGAGCAGTACTTC. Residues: CASSYLTGGTYEQYF.

The CDR3 nucleotides read TGTGCCACCAATTTCGGGCTAGCGGGAGCAGATACGCAGTATTTT. It codes for CATNFGLAGADTQYF. The chain couples TRBV6-6 to TRBJ2-3, with TRBD2 matching over 10 bases. Germline CDR1 and CDR2: MNHNY and SVGAGI (reference sequence). The CDR3 spans 15 residues. After removal of 10 bases from V and 4 bases from J, the junction contained 11 bases not matched to a gene.

The CDR3 reads CASTHLAVRGGQPQHF. DNA for the CDR3: TGTGCCAGCACCCACCTCGCGGTTAGGGGCGGACAGCCCCAGCATTTT. The V and J genes are TRBV7-2 and TRBJ1-5; D possibly corresponds to TRBD1 (5 bases). Per germline, CDR1 SGHTA and CDR2 FQGNSA. V shed 7 bases and J shed 7 bases, with 23 bases lying between them. This CDR3 contains 16 residues.

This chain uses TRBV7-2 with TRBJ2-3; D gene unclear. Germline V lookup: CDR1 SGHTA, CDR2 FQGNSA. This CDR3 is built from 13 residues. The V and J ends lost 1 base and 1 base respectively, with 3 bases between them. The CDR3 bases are TGTGCCAGCAGCTTAGGAGGCACAGATACGCAGTATTTT. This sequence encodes CASSLGGTDTQYF.

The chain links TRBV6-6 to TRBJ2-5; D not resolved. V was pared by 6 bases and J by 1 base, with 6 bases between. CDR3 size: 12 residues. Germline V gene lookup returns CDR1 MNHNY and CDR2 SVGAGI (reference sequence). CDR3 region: CASRPGQETQYF. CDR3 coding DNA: TGTGCCAGCAGACCGGGCCAAGAGACCCAGTACTTC.

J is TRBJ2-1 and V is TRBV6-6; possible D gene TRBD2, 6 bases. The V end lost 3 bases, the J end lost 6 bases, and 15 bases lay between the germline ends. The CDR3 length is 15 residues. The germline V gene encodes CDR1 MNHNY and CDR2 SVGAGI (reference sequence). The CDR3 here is CASSYYQGGVNEQFF. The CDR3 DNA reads TGTGCCAGCAGTTATTACCAGGGCGGGGTCAATGAGCAGTTCTTC.

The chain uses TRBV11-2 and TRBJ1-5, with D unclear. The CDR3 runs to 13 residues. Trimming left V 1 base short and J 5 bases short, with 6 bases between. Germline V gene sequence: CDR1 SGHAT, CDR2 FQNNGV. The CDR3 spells CASSLAPDQPQHF. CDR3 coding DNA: TGTGCCAGCAGCTTAGCCCCAGATCAGCCCCAGCATTTT. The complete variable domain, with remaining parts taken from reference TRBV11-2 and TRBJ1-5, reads EAGVAQSPRYKIIEKRQSVAFWCNPISGHATLYWYQQILGQGPKLLIQFQNNGVVDDSQLPKDRFSAERLKGVDSTLKIQPAKLEDSAVYLCASSLAPDQPQHFGDGTRLSIL.

The DNA for the CDR3 is TGTGCCAGCAGCCTACGATCAGGGGCCAACGAGCAGTACTTC. Protein: CASSLRSGANEQYF. The chain has TRBV13 and TRBJ2-7; D might be TRBD1 (6 bases). The germline V and J ends were trimmed by 5 bases and 5 bases, with 16 bases remaining between them. Germline CDR1 is PRHDT and CDR2 is FYEKMQ (reference sequence). The CDR3 covers 14 residues.

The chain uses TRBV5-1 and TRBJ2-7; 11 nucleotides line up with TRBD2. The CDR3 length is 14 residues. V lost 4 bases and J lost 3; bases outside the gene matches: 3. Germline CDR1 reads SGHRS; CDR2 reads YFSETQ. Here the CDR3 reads CASSVTSGNYEQYF. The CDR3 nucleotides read TGCGCCAGCAGCGTGACTAGCGGGAACTACGAGCAGTACTTC. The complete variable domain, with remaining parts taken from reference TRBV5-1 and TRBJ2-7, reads KAGVTQTPRYLIKTRGQQVTLSCSPISGHRSVSWYQQTPGQGLQFLFEYFSETQRNKGNFPGRFSGRQFSNSRSEMNVSTLELGDSALYLCASSVTSGNYEQYFGPGTRLTVT.

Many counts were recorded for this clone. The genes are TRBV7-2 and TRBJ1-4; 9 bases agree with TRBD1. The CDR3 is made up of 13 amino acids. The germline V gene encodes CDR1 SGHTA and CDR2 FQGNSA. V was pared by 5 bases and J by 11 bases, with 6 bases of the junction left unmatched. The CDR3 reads CASSPDRGLKLFF. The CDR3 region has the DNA TGTGCCAGCAGCCCCGACAGGGGGTTGAAACTGTTTTTT.

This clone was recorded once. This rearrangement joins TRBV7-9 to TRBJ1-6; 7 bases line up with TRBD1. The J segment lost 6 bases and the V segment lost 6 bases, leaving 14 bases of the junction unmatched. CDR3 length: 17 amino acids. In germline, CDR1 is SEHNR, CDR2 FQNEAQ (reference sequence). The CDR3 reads CASSSSTTGFRNSPLHF. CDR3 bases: TGTGCCAGCAGTTCATCAACGACAGGGTTTCGTAATTCACCCCTCCACTTT.

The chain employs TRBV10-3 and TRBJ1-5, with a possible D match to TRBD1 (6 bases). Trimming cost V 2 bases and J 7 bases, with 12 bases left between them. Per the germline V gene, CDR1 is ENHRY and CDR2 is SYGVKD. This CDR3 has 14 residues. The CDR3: CAISEESRGQPQHF. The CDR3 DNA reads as TGTGCCATCAGTGAGGAGTCCAGGGGACAGCCCCAGCATTTT.

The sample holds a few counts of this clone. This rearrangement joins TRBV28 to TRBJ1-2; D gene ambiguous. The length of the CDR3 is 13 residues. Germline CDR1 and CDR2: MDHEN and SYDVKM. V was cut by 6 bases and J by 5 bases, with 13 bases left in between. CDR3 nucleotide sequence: TGTGCCAGCAGCGTCCCGGGGTTGTATGGCTACACCTTC. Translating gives CASSVPGLYGYTF.